Sequencing of this TCR beta chain was carried out in a study of T cell responses to AZD1222 COVID-19 vaccine. General study results and limits: Reports say nearly half of spike-specific TCRs go after unmutated variant regions. With two AZD1222 doses given, Spike-specific TCR breadth and depth both rose. Repertoire sampling occurred only after the peak T cell response.

This CDR3 comprises 15 residues. Losses at the gene ends were 9 bases for V and 4 bases for J; bases not matched to a gene: 14. The germline gives CDR1 MNHEY, CDR2 SVGAGI. As to this clone: The target antigen is unknown.

Clones were sequenced by immunoSEQ multiplex PCR, and TCRdb holds only the in-frame ones, with some missing. This table holds roughly 120,000 clones, approximately 86% found once. This chain connects TRBV6-5 to TRBJ1-2; 7 nucleotides agree with TRBD1. The TCR originated in an adult in good health. Sequences were derived from peripheral blood, sampled on day 0 of AZD1222 vaccination. The CDR3 loop is CASSRAGQSFYGYTF. The CDR3 DNA reads as TGTGCCAGTTCGCGGGCGGGACAGTCCTTCTATGGCTACACCTTC.